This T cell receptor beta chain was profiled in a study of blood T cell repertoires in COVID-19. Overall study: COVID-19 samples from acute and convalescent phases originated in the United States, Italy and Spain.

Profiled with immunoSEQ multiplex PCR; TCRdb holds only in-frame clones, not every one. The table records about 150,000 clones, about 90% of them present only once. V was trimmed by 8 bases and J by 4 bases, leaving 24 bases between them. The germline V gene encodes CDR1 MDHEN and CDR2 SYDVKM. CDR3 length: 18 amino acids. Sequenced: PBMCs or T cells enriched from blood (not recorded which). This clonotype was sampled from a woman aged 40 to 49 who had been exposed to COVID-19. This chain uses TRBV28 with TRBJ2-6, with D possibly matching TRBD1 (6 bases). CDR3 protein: CASGRAGETSPGANVLTF. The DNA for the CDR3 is TGTGCCAGCGGGCGAGCAGGGGAAACTAGTCCCGGGGCCAACGTCCTGACTTTC.